One sample yielded the 20 T cell receptor beta chains listed below, sequenced in a study of type 1 regulatory T cells. TCRdb reprocessed the reads via MiXCR and lists one record per CDR3 protein. Among some 90,000 distinct CDR3 sequences, less than 40% were seen once, and the ten largest hold 2% to 2.5%. The sequenced sample was CD4+ T cells, either the whole sample or a sorted fraction (not recorded which). These receptors all stem from a human donor in good health.

The V gene is TRBV20-1, the J gene TRBJ2-1; 11 bases line up with TRBD2. The CDR3 extends over 20 amino acids. Germline trimming cut 5 bases from V and 6 bases from J; bases unmatched to any gene: 24. Germline loops: CDR1 DFQATT, CDR2 SNEGSKA (reference sequence). The CDR3 loop is CSAPPPLVLAGAPLGNEQFF. CDR3 in DNA: TGCAGTGCTCCTCCGCCGCTAGTACTAGCGGGAGCCCCTTTAGGCAATGAGCAGTTCTTC.

V and J are TRBV19 and TRBJ2-2, with 10 positions matching TRBD2. This CDR3 has 16 residues. The V gene's germline CDR1 is LNHDA and CDR2 SQIVND (reference sequence). J gave up 5 bases and V 1 base, and 4 bases lay outside the gene matches. CDR3 sequence reads: CASSIVETSGTGELFF. The DNA of the CDR3 is TGTGCCAGTAGTATAGTTGAGACTAGCGGGACCGGGGAGCTGTTTTTT. Supplemented by reference TRBV19 and TRBJ2-2, the full variable domain reads DGGITQSPKYLFRKEGQNVTLSCEQNLNHDAMYWYRQDPGQGLRLIYYSQIVNDFQKGDIAEGYSVSREKKESFPLTVTSAQKNPTAFYLCASSIVETSGTGELFFGEGSRLTVL.

This clonotype was counted between two and nine times. This chain links TRBV20-1 with TRBJ2-7, with TRBD2 matching 7 bases. The V gene's germline CDR1 is DFQATT and CDR2 SNEGSKA (reference sequence). The CDR3 spans 16 residues. V lost 2 bases to trimming and J lost 0 bases; unmatched junction nucleotides: 10. The CDR3 loop is CSARPPRRESSYEQYF. CDR3 nucleotide sequence: TGCAGTGCTAGACCGCCGCGGCGGGAGAGCTCCTACGAGCAGTACTTC.

This clonotype was observed a single time. This chain's CDR3 is CASSRTDRLNTEAFF. The CDR3 DNA is TGTGCCAGCAGTCGAACTGACAGGTTGAACACTGAAGCTTTCTTT. This chain joins TRBV6-5 and TRBJ1-1; D is perhaps TRBD1 (6 bases). Germline CDR1 and CDR2: MNHEY and SVGAGI. The ends were cut back, 5 bases at V and 0 bases at J, with 13 bases in the middle. The CDR3 consists of 15 residues.

The genes are TRBV6-2 or TRBV6-3 and TRBJ2-5; maybe TRBD2 (6 bases). From germline, CDR1 is MNHEY and CDR2 SVGEGT. V lost 2 bases and J 5 bases, leaving 9 bases between the germline ends. This CDR3 comprises 13 residues. The CDR3 reads CASSYPGSETQYF. For the CDR3, the DNA is TGTGCCAGCAGTTACCCCGGGAGCGAGACCCAGTACTTC.

This clonotype was seen a handful of times. This sequence joins TRBV24-1 and TRBJ1-1; 8 nucleotides match TRBD1. V shed 4 bases and J 6 bases; nucleotides not matched to a gene: 3. CDR1 and CDR2 (germline): KGHDR, SFDVKD. This CDR3 has 13 residues. The CDR3 region has the DNA TGTGCCACCAGTGAGCGGACAGGGTCTGAAGCTTTCTTT. It translates to CATSERTGSEAFF.

This chain links TRBV7-2 with TRBJ2-2; the D gene is possibly TRBD2 (6 bases). The V end lost 5 bases, the J end lost 3 bases, and 13 bases lay between the germline ends. Germline values: CDR1 SGHTA, CDR2 FQGNSA. The CDR3 sequence is 15 residues long. CDR3 DNA sequence: TGTGCCAGCAGCCTGCGACTAGGATACACCGGGGAGCTGTTTTTT. This sequence encodes CASSLRLGYTGELFF.

The chain uses TRBV19 and TRBJ1-2; 9 bases align to TRBD1. Germline trimming cut 2 bases from V and 3 bases from J; bases unmatched to any gene: 10. The V gene's germline CDR1 is LNHDA and CDR2 SQIVND (reference sequence). There are 17 residues in the CDR3. Here the CDR3 reads CASSIIGGQGIDYGYTF. The CDR3 nucleotides read TGTGCCAGTAGTATAATTGGGGGACAGGGTATCGACTATGGCTACACCTTC.

V is TRBV5-6 and J is TRBJ1-1; D possibly corresponds to TRBD1 (5 bases). CDR3 size: 15 residues. The V gene's germline CDR1 is SGHDT and CDR2 YYEEEE. V lost 3 bases and J 5 bases, leaving 17 bases between the germline ends. CDR3 nucleotide sequence: TGTGCCAGCAGCTCGCCGGGACCCCGATGGACTGAAGCTTTCTTT. Protein sequence: CASSSPGPRWTEAFF.

V gene TRBV29-1 combines with J gene TRBJ1-1; a possible D gene is TRBD1 (6 bases). The CDR3 extends over 15 amino acids. CDR1 and CDR2 (germline): SQVTM, ANQGSEA. The V end was cut by 4 bases, the J end by 3 bases, with 18 bases between. The DNA for the CDR3 is TGCAGCGTTGGGACCGCGGGACACATGCACACTGAAGCTTTCTTT. This sequence encodes CSVGTAGHMHTEAFF.

The V gene is TRBV7-2, the J gene TRBJ2-7; a possible D gene is TRBD2 (5 bases). This CDR3 region has 13 residues. Germline CDR1 reads SGHTA; CDR2 reads FQGNSA. Trimming pared 1 base from V and 3 bases from J, leaving 7 bases between. Here the CDR3 reads CASSLGGFYEQYF. The CDR3 DNA is TGTGCCAGCAGCTTAGGAGGGTTCTACGAGCAGTACTTC.

The J gene is TRBJ2-6, the V gene TRBV5-1, with 7 bases aligning to TRBD2. CDR1 is SGHRS and CDR2 is YFSETQ in the germline V gene. The trim removed 0 bases at V and 0 bases at J, leaving 0 bases unmatched. The CDR3 contains 16 residues. CDR3 DNA: TGCGCCAGCAGCTTGGGCGGGAGCTCTGGGGCCAACGTCCTGACTTTC. Translating gives CASSLGGSSGANVLTF.

The table lists this clonotype with a few counts. The chain combines TRBV19 with TRBJ2-5; TRBD1 agrees at 8 bases. Trimming at V came to 10 bases and at J to 1 base, leaving 8 bases not matched to a gene. Germline lookup yields CDR1 LNHDA and CDR2 SQIVND (reference sequence). The CDR3 covers 14 residues. CDR3 protein: CATRDRGLQETQYF. CDR3 nucleotides: TGTGCCACCCGCGACAGGGGACTCCAAGAGACCCAGTACTTC.

The rearrangement uses TRBV5-1 and TRBJ2-7, with 9 nucleotides matching TRBD1. Germline V gene sequence: CDR1 SGHRS, CDR2 YFSETQ. The CDR3 length is 15 residues. V trimming: 4 bases; J trimming: 5 bases; junction bases outside the gene matches: 10. CDR3 DNA sequence: TGCGCCAGCAGCCAGGCGGGACAGGGTTATGACGAGCAGTACTTC. This gives the protein CASSQAGQGYDEQYF.

This chain connects TRBV10-3 to TRBJ2-7; D perhaps matches TRBD2 (5 bases). The germline V and J ends were trimmed by 5 bases and 6 bases, with 14 bases remaining between them. This CDR3 has 13 amino acids. The germline gives CDR1 ENHRY, CDR2 SYGVKD. This CDR3 is CAISPGLASEQYF. The CDR3 nucleotides are TGTGCCATCAGTCCAGGACTGGCCTCCGAGCAGTACTTC.

The chain joins TRBV6-1 to TRBJ2-1; tentative D call: TRBD2 (5 bases). CDR1 is MNHNS and CDR2 is SASEGT in the germline V gene. The length of the CDR3 is 13 residues. Between the trimmed V and J ends, which lost 7 bases and 0 bases, there was a span of 7 bases. The DNA for the CDR3 is TGTGCCAGCACCGAGGGCTCCTACAATGAGCAGTTCTTC. Encoded protein: CASTEGSYNEQFF.

The V gene is TRBV20-1, the J gene TRBJ2-2; 11 bases agree with TRBD2. J was trimmed by 4 bases and V by 7 bases; bases with no gene match: 14. The CDR3 is made up of 17 amino acids. Germline V CDR1 and CDR2: DFQATT, SNEGSKA (reference sequence). CDR3 bases: TGCAGTGTTAAGAGGCCGACTAGCGGGATAATCACCGGGGAGCTGTTTTTT. This sequence encodes CSVKRPTSGIITGELFF.

There are a few counts of this clonotype. This chain connects TRBV23-1 to TRBJ2-7; D possibly corresponds to TRBD2 (5 bases). TRBV23-1 is sorted into the ORF group, with uncertain function. V was trimmed by 4 bases and J by 4 bases, leaving 11 bases between them. The CDR3 length is 13 residues. CDR3 sequence (DNA): TGCGCCAGCAGTCCCCGGGATATTTACGAGCAGTACTTC. Translated: CASSPRDIYEQYF.

This clonotype has a handful of counts. This chain uses TRBV3-1 with TRBJ2-3; D gene ambiguous. The V gene's germline CDR1 is LGHDT and CDR2 YNNKEL (reference sequence). CDR3 length equals 12 residues. The V end was cut by 4 bases, the J end by 8 bases, with 10 bases between. In nucleotides, the CDR3 is TGTGCCAGCAGCCGGACCAGCGTTACGCAGTATTTT. Amino acid sequence: CASSRTSVTQYF.

The chain joins TRBV28 to TRBJ2-1; tentative D call: TRBD1 (6 bases). The CDR3 runs 15 residues. Trimming cost V 4 bases and J 2 bases, with 12 bases left between them. The germline gives CDR1 MDHEN, CDR2 SYDVKM. This chain's CDR3 is CASSWVRGTYNEQFF. The CDR3 nucleotides are TGTGCCAGCAGTTGGGTCAGGGGCACCTACAATGAGCAGTTCTTC. Complete variable domain (other parts from reference TRBV28 and TRBJ2-1): DVKVTQSSRYLVKRTGEKVFLECVQDMDHENMFWYRQDPGLGLRLIYFSYDVKMKEKGDIPEGYSVSREKKERFSLILESASTNQTSMYLCASSWVRGTYNEQFFGPGTRLTVL.